Below, 25 T cell receptor beta chains from the same sample are listed, as sequenced in a study of PD-1 blockade in mismatch repair-deficient tumors. Clones were sequenced by immunoSEQ multiplex PCR, and TCRdb holds only the in-frame ones, with some missing. The profile shows about 34,000 clones, less than 90% of them singletons. Sequenced here: PBMCs, sampled 6 to 7 weeks after starting pembrolizumab. All receptors derive from an adult with mismatch repair-deficient cancer.

CDR3 sequence (DNA): TGCGCCAGCAGCTTGTCCGGGAGGGGCCAAGAGACCCAGTACTTC. Its translation is CASSLSGRGQETQYF. This sequence joins TRBV5-1 and TRBJ2-5; 8 positions match TRBD2. Germline CDR1 and CDR2: SGHRS and YFSETQ. With 1 base clipped from V and 1 base from J, the junction kept 3 bases outside the gene matches. CDR3 length equals 15 residues.

The chain carries TRBV30 and TRBJ1-2; TRBD1 aligns across 9 bases. The V and J ends lost 6 bases and 6 bases, in that order; junction bases with no gene match: 17. Germline CDR1 and CDR2: GTSNPN and SVGIG (reference sequence). The CDR3 extends over 16 amino acids. In DNA form, the CDR3 reads TGTGCCTGCAACCCCCTTGGGGGGACAGGGAAACATGGCTACACCTTC. Its translation is CACNPLGGTGKHGYTF. Together with reference TRBV30 and TRBJ1-2, the CDR3 gives the full variable domain: SQTIHQWPATLVQPVGSPLSLECTVEGTSNPNLYWYRQAAGRGLQLLFYSVGIGQISSEVPQNLSASRPQDRQFILSSKKLLLSDSGFYLCACNPLGGTGKHGYTFGSGTRLTVV.

The chain is built from TRBV27 and TRBJ1-5; 10 nucleotides agree with TRBD1. The CDR3 covers 16 residues. Germline trimming cut 6 bases from V and 3 bases from J; bases unmatched to any gene: 8. The germline V gene has CDR1 MNHEY and CDR2 SMNVEV (reference sequence). Written as DNA, the CDR3 is TGTGCCAGCAGGTACCGCGGGACAGGGGACAATCAGCCCCAGCATTTT. Its protein product is CASRYRGTGDNQPQHF.

In this sample, this clone turned up once. The rearrangement uses TRBV4-1 and TRBJ2-5; D possibly corresponds to TRBD2 (6 bases). The J call may be mistaken, given a closer DNA end match to TRBJ2-7. The CDR3 runs 14 residues. The germline CDR1 and CDR2 sequences are MGHRA and YSYEKL. The CDR3 DNA reads as TGCGCCAGCAGCCAAGGGGACTCCTCCTACGAGCAGTACTTC. Translating gives CASSQGDSSYEQYF.

The chain joins TRBV7-2 to TRBJ1-3; D not certain. Germline loops: CDR1 SGHTA, CDR2 FQGNSA. Trimming left V 0 bases short and J 7 bases short, with 16 bases between. The CDR3 has 16 residues. The CDR3 region has the DNA TGTGCCAGCAGCTTAGCTGAGGTTATAACGGGGAACACCATATATTTT. Protein product: CASSLAEVITGNTIYF.

V is TRBV18 and J is TRBJ1-5; D gene unclear. The V end lost 2 bases, the J end lost 5 bases, and 7 bases lay between the germline ends. Per germline, CDR1 KGHSH and CDR2 LQKENI. The CDR3 consists of 13 residues. The CDR3 reads CASSPEADQPQHF. DNA for the CDR3: TGTGCCAGCTCACCAGAGGCAGATCAGCCCCAGCATTTT.

This rearrangement joins TRBV7-9 to TRBJ1-1; D is unresolved. This CDR3 has 15 amino acids. Between the trimmed V and J ends, which lost 3 bases and 2 bases, there was a span of 13 bases. The germline gives CDR1 SEHNR, CDR2 FQNEAQ (reference sequence). The CDR3 protein is CASSLGGWGNTEAFF. CDR3 bases: TGTGCCAGCAGCTTGGGAGGATGGGGAAACACTGAAGCTTTCTTT.

CDR3 loop: CASSPGLAIDTQYF. CDR3 nucleotides: TGTGCCAGCAGCCCGGGACTAGCGATAGATACGCAGTATTTT. V gene TRBV27 combines with J gene TRBJ2-3, with TRBD2 identical over 10 bases. The CDR3 covers 14 residues. Per germline, CDR1 MNHEY and CDR2 SMNVEV (reference sequence). The V gene end was trimmed by 6 bases and the J gene end by 5 bases; junction bases not matched to a gene: 5.

The rearrangement uses TRBV6-5 and TRBJ2-1; D is possibly TRBD2 (8 bases). V dropped 6 bases and J dropped 8 bases, with 17 bases sitting between them. The CDR3 length is 14 residues. From germline, CDR1 is MNHEY and CDR2 SVGAGI. The CDR3 reads CASRSGLGGDEQFF. CDR3 coding DNA: TGTGCCAGCAGATCGGGACTAGGGGGCGATGAGCAGTTCTTC.

The chain carries TRBV7-3 and TRBJ2-2; D perhaps matches TRBD2 (6 bases). Deletions cut 5 bases from V and 6 bases from J, with 16 bases between. This CDR3 has 15 amino acids. The germline CDR1 and CDR2 sequences are SGHTA and FQGTGA. CDR3 in DNA: TGTGCCAGCAGCCGGGTGGGCGGGAAGGCCGGGGAGCTGTTTTTT. It yields the protein CASSRVGGKAGELFF.

The DNA for the CDR3 is TGTGCCAGCAGTCCATGGACAGGGGATAATGAAAAACTGTTTTTT. Amino acids: CASSPWTGDNEKLFF. The gene calls are TRBV27 and TRBJ1-4, with 9 bases fitting TRBD1. The trim removed 5 bases at V and 4 bases at J, leaving 5 bases unmatched. From germline, CDR1 is MNHEY and CDR2 SMNVEV (reference sequence). The CDR3 totals 15 residues.

The chain carries TRBV6-1 and TRBJ2-5; the match to TRBD2 covers 14 bases. CDR1 is MNHNS and CDR2 is SASEGT in the germline V gene. The CDR3 sequence is 17 residues long. V was clipped by 4 bases and J by 5 bases; unmatched bases: 9. The CDR3 DNA reads TGTGCCAGCAGTGGTAGGGGACTAGCGGGAGCGCGGGAGACCCAGTACTTC. It encodes CASSGRGLAGARETQYF.

V and J are TRBV5-1 and TRBJ2-4; TRBD1 is a possible D gene (5 bases). V gave up 2 bases and J gave up 6 bases, with 6 bases separating them. From germline, CDR1 is SGHRS and CDR2 YFSETQ. The CDR3 loop spans 12 amino acids. Here the CDR3 DNA reads TGCGCCAGCAGCTTTCAGGGAAACATTCAGTACTTC. This encodes CASSFQGNIQYF.

The chain joins TRBV4-1 to TRBJ2-1; possibly TRBD2 for D (6 bases). V lost 5 bases and J 0 bases, leaving 23 bases between the germline ends. This CDR3 spans 19 amino acids. The germline gives CDR1 MGHRA, CDR2 YSYEKL. CDR3: CASSSLRSLQRASYNEQFF. In DNA form, the CDR3 reads TGCGCCAGCAGCAGCCTTCGTTCCCTTCAGCGGGCCTCCTACAATGAGCAGTTCTTC.

This clone was seen just once. The V and J genes are TRBV28 and TRBJ1-3; 7 nucleotides match TRBD1. The germline V gene encodes CDR1 MDHEN and CDR2 SYDVKM. Germline trimming cut 6 bases from V and 4 bases from J; bases unmatched to any gene: 9. The CDR3 sequence is 15 residues long. The CDR3 loop is CASSETGEGGNTIYF. The DNA of the CDR3 is TGTGCCAGCAGCGAAACAGGGGAAGGAGGAAACACCATATATTTT.

The rearrangement links TRBV5-4 to TRBJ2-1; a weak D match, TRBD1 (6 bases). The CDR3 is made up of 13 amino acids. V lost 4 bases and J 4 bases, leaving 9 bases between the germline ends. CDR1 is SGHNT and CDR2 is YYREEE in the germline V gene (reference sequence). CDR3 loop: CASSRTVYNEQFF. The CDR3 region has the DNA TGTGCCAGCAGCCGGACAGTTTACAATGAGCAGTTCTTC.

V usage is TRBV14 and J usage is TRBJ2-7; the D is unclear. The CDR3 sequence is 15 residues long. Trimming left V 1 base short and J 2 bases short, with 12 bases between. The germline V gene has CDR1 SGHDN and CDR2 FVKESK. The CDR3 DNA sequence: TGTGCCAGCAGCCAAGCTAGTCCAGCCCCCTACGAGCAGTACTTC. Protein product: CASSQASPAPYEQYF.

This chain joins TRBV10-3 and TRBJ2-1; 10 bases align to TRBD1. Losses at the gene ends were 5 bases for V and 6 bases for J; bases not matched to a gene: 4. CDR3 length equals 14 residues. Germline-derived CDR1 and CDR2 are ENHRY and SYGVKD. The CDR3 spells CAISLGQGGNEQFF. CDR3 bases: TGTGCCATCAGTCTAGGACAGGGGGGCAATGAGCAGTTCTTC.

The J gene is TRBJ2-3, the V gene TRBV23-1; 10 bases line up with TRBD1. TRBV23-1 is an ORF, and what it does is uncertain. The CDR3 consists of 20 residues. Unmatched junction bases numbered 14, after V lost 0 bases and J lost 2 bases. CDR3 nucleotides: TGCGCCAGCAGTCAATCAAGGACAACAGGGACAGGGGTTACCACAGATACGCAGTATTTT. Its protein product is CASSQSRTTGTGVTTDTQYF.

This clone was seen more than once but under ten times. V is TRBV5-4 and J is TRBJ1-3, with 7 nucleotides matching TRBD1. CDR1 and CDR2 (germline): SGHNT, YYREEE (reference sequence). With 4 bases clipped from V and 4 bases from J, the junction kept 8 bases outside the gene matches. The CDR3 is made up of 15 amino acids. The CDR3 loop is CASSRDRAEGNTIYF. CDR3 DNA: TGTGCCAGCAGCCGCGACAGGGCGGAAGGAAACACCATATATTTT. Full variable domain (outside the CDR3, taken from reference TRBV5-4 and TRBJ1-3): ETGVTQSPTHLIKTRGQQVTLRCSSQSGHNTVSWYQQALGQGPQFIFQYYREEENGRGNFPPRFSGLQFPNYSSELNVNALELDDSALYLCASSRDRAEGNTIYFGEGSWLTVV.

This clone was observed a handful of times. The V and J genes are TRBV6-1 and TRBJ2-7, with D perhaps matching TRBD2 (6 bases). The germline CDR1 and CDR2 sequences are MNHNS and SASEGT. This CDR3 has 13 amino acids. Trimming removed 7 bases at V and 4 bases at J, with 14 bases between. CDR3 amino acids: CASKLAPWYEQYF. In DNA form, the CDR3 reads TGTGCCAGCAAGCTAGCGCCCTGGTACGAGCAGTACTTC.

The rearrangement uses TRBV7-6 and TRBJ2-7; tentatively, D is TRBD2 (6 bases). This CDR3 is 12 amino acids long. Germline V gene lookup returns CDR1 SGHVS and CDR2 FNYEAQ. Trimming pared 5 bases from V and 5 bases from J, leaving 10 bases between. CDR3 sequence: CASSPGGNEQYF. For the CDR3, the DNA is TGTGCCAGCAGCCCTGGCGGGAACGAGCAGTACTTC.

This rearrangement joins TRBV7-9 to TRBJ1-6; a possible D gene is TRBD1 (5 bases). Per the germline V gene, CDR1 is SEHNR and CDR2 is FQNEAQ (reference sequence). Trimming removed 1 base from V and 9 bases from J, with 10 bases in between. The CDR3 is made up of 14 amino acids. The CDR3 here is CASSLGQGVSPLHF. The CDR3 region has the DNA TGTGCCAGCAGCTTAGGGCAGGGCGTTTCACCCCTCCACTTT.

This rearrangement joins TRBV4-1 to TRBJ1-2; 8 bases are a match to TRBD1. Germline assignment: CDR1 MGHRA and CDR2 YSYEKL. V shed 1 base, J shed 3 bases, and the junction held 13 bases outside the gene matches. The length of the CDR3 is 18 residues. CDR3: CASSQGVGQGEFDYGYTF. The CDR3 DNA sequence: TGCGCCAGCAGCCAAGGTGTAGGACAGGGAGAGTTTGACTATGGCTACACCTTC.

This chain connects TRBV2 to TRBJ2-1; 11 bases agree with TRBD2. With 1 base clipped from V and 7 bases from J, the junction kept 3 bases outside the gene matches. CDR1 is SNHLY, CDR2 FYNNEI, per germline. This CDR3 is built from 15 residues. CDR3 nucleotides: TGTGCCAGCAGTGAAGGGACTAGCGGGCGTAATGAGCAGTTCTTC. Translating gives CASSEGTSGRNEQFF.